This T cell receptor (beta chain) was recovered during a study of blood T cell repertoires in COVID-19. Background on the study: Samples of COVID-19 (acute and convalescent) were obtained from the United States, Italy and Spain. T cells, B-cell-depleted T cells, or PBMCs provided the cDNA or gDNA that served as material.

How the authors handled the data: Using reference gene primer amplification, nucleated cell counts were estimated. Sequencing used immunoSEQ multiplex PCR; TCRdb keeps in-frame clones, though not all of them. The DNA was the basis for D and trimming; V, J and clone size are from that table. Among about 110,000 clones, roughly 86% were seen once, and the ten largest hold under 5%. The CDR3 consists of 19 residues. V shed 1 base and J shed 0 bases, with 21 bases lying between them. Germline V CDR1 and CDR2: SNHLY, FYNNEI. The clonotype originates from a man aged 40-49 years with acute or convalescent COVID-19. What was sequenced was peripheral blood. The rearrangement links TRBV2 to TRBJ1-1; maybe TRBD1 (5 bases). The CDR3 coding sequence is TGTGCCAGCAGTGAAGTTGGGGGAGGGTGGGAGGATGTGAACACTGAAGCTTTCTTT. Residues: CASSEVGGGWEDVNTEAFF.